This is a list of T cell receptor beta chains from one sample in a study of shared clonotypes between healthy human individuals. Using immunoSEQ multiplex PCR, the repertoire was profiled, and TCRdb retains in-frame clones only, with some absent. Of roughly 2.5 million clones listed, approximately 90% are singletons. Sample: naive CD4+ T cells sorted from blood. Receptor source: a man aged 18 to 30 in good health. The CDR3 runs from the conserved cysteine through the conserved F or W. A D gene is named only where the DNA matches it firmly. Expanded clones are given a class, and other clones once, few, many or no size at all.

13	-	TRBV6-5	-	TRBJ2-7	TGTGCCAGCACCGGAGGGCTCGGCTACGAGCAGTACTTC	CASTGGLGYEQYF
15	-	TRBV28	TRBD2	TRBJ2-5	TGTGCCAGCAGTTTAAGTGGGGCCGGGAGGGAGACCCAGTACTTC	CASSLSGAGRETQYF
15	-	TRBV7-7	TRBD2	TRBJ2-7	TGTGCTAGCAGCTTACAAGCGGGGGCATCCTACGAGCAGTACTTC	CASSLQAGASYEQYF
16	-	TRBV7-2	TRBD1	TRBJ1-2	TGTGCCAGCAGCACCTCTCCTGGACAGGGCCTCTATGGCTACACCTTC	CASSTSPGQGLYGYTF
18	-	TRBV18	-	TRBJ1-4	TGTGCCAGCTCACCTCTTTCGTCATTATCGGTCACTAATGAAAAACTGTTTTTT	CASSPLSSLSVTNEKLFF
12	few	TRBV30	-	TRBJ1-6	TGTGCCTGGAGTGGGGGGAATTCACCCCTCCACTTT	CAWSGGNSPLHF
16	-	TRBV5-1	-	TRBJ1-4	TGCGCCAGCAGCTTGGCCGATGGGGGTAGTAATGAAAAACTGTTTTTT	CASSLADGGSNEKLFF
13	-	TRBV6-1	-	TRBJ1-2	TGTGCCAGCAGTGTATATAACAGAAATGGCTACACCTTC	CASSVYNRNGYTF
14	-	TRBV5-1	-	TRBJ1-2	TGCGCCAGCAGCTTGGCCGGGGAGGGCTATGGCTACACCTTC	CASSLAGEGYGYTF
11	-	TRBV6-1	-	TRBJ1-5	TGTGCCAGCAGCTCTAATCAGCCCCAGCATTTT	CASSSNQPQHF
15	-	TRBV7-3	-	TRBJ1-6	TGTGCCAGCAGCTTATCCGGTCTAAATAATTCACCCCTCCACTTT	CASSLSGLNNSPLHF
12	-	TRBV6-5	-	TRBJ2-7	TGTGCCACCGGAAGGGGACCCTACGAGCAGTACTTC	CATGRGPYEQYF
13	-	TRBV19	-	TRBJ1-2	TGTGCCAGTATACCAGGCGGCGGAAAGGGCTACACCTTC	CASIPGGGKGYTF
14	-	TRBV5-1	-	TRBJ2-7	TGCGCCAGCAGCCTGGACCGAGCTTCCTACGAGCAGTACTTC	CASSLDRASYEQYF
15	-	TRBV5-4	-	TRBJ1-4	TGTGCCAGCAGCGCGGACAAGGCAACTAATGAAAAACTGTTTTTT	CASSADKATNEKLFF
13	-	TRBV27	-	TRBJ2-1	TGTGCCAGCAGTTTATACAGAGGGAATGAGCAGTTCTTC	CASSLYRGNEQFF
14	-	TRBV4-1	-	TRBJ2-7	TGCGCCAGCAGCCATCCCCAGGGGAGGGGCGAGCAGTACTTC	CASSHPQGRGEQYF
13	-	TRBV6-1	-	TRBJ1-5	TGTGCCAGCAGTGAAATCTTGGGGGCCAGAAAGCATTTT	CASSEILGARKHF
15	-	TRBV19	-	TRBJ1-4	TGTGCCAGTAGCACAGACAGGCAAGTCAATGAAAAACTGTTTTTT	CASSTDRQVNEKLFF
17	-	TRBV4-3	TRBD2	TRBJ2-3	TGCGCCAGCAGCCAAGAAGCCAGCGGGGGTAGCACAGATACGCAGTATTTT	CASSQEASGGSTDTQYF
13	-	TRBV25-1	TRBD1	TRBJ1-2	TGTGCCAGCAGTGGGACAGGGTACTATGGCTACACCTTC	CASSGTGYYGYTF
15	once	TRBV6-5	-	TRBJ2-2	TGTGCCAGCAGTTCAATAGACAGTTACACCGGGGAGCTGTTTTTT	CASSSIDSYTGELFF
14	-	TRBV19	-	TRBJ2-7	TGTGCCAGTAGTACCCGGGACCACTCCTACGAGCAGTACTTC	CASSTRDHSYEQYF
15	-	TRBV5-4	TRBD2	TRBJ2-7	TGTGCCAGCAGCCAGGGACTAGCGGGGAACTACGAGCAGTACTTC	CASSQGLAGNYEQYF
13	few	TRBV5-1	-	TRBJ2-7	TGCGCCAGCAGCTTGGCCAGCTCCTACGAGCAGTACTTC	CASSLASSYEQYF
13	-	TRBV30	-	TRBJ1-1	TGTGCCTGGAGTCCGGGCTTTAGCACTGAAGCTTTCTTT	CAWSPGFSTEAFF
17	-	TRBV25-1	TRBD2	TRBJ2-5	TGTGCCAGCCTAGAACTCCGGACTAGCGGGTACCAAGAGACCCAGTACTTC	CASLELRTSGYQETQYF
15	-	TRBV5-6	TRBD1	TRBJ1-5	TGTGCCAGCAGCCCCTCGACAGGGGGCAAGGAGCCCCAGCATTTT	CASSPSTGGKEPQHF
14	once	TRBV18	TRBD1	TRBJ1-1	TGTGCCAGCTCACCACCGCAGGGGGACACTGAAGCTTTCTTT	CASSPPQGDTEAFF
15	-	TRBV4-2	-	TRBJ1-4	TGTGCCAGCAGCCCAGGTGGGGGGCTTGGTGAAAAACTGTTTTTT	CASSPGGGLGEKLFF
13	-	TRBV18	-	TRBJ2-1	TGTGCCAGCTCACCATCAAAGGTGGATGAGCAGTTCTTC	CASSPSKVDEQFF
15	-	TRBV7-2	TRBD1	TRBJ1-1	TGTGCCAGCAGCTTGGGGGACAGACCTAACACTGAAGCTTTCTTT	CASSLGDRPNTEAFF
17	-	TRBV4-2	TRBD1	TRBJ2-7	TGTGCCAGCAGCCAAGATTCCGGGACAGGGGCGAGATACGAGCAGTACTTC	CASSQDSGTGARYEQYF
15	-	TRBV2	TRBD2	TRBJ2-7	TGTGCCAGCAGTGGACAGGCTAGCGGGGGGCGCGAGCAGTACTTC	CASSGQASGGREQYF
13	once	TRBV25-1	-	TRBJ2-3	TGTGCCAGCAGCCACCCAGGCACAGATACGCAGTATTTT	CASSHPGTDTQYF
14	few	TRBV2	-	TRBJ1-5	TGTGCCAGCGAACGGACTTATAGCAATCAGCCCCAGCATTTT	CASERTYSNQPQHF
17	-	TRBV6-1	TRBD1	TRBJ1-2	TGTGCCAGCAGTGGGACAGGGCGGGCCAAAACGGATTATGGCTACACCTTC	CASSGTGRAKTDYGYTF
12	-	TRBV28	TRBD1	TRBJ2-5	TGTGCCAGCGGGACAGCCCAAGAGACCCAGTACTTC	CASGTAQETQYF
11	-	TRBV5-1	-	TRBJ2-7	TGCGCCAGCAGCGAAGCCTACGAGCAGTACTTC	CASSEAYEQYF
11	-	TRBV6-1	-	TRBJ2-7	TGTGCCAGCAGCCCCCGGGCCGAGCAGTACTTC	CASSPRAEQYF
15	-	TRBV28	TRBD1	TRBJ2-7	TGTGCCAGCAGCCCCGGGCAGGGGGTATCTTACGAGCAGTACTTC	CASSPGQGVSYEQYF
15	-	TRBV7-8	-	TRBJ1-5	TGTGCCAGCAGCAGCTTGTGGAATAGCAATCAGCCCCAGCATTTT	CASSSLWNSNQPQHF
15	-	TRBV29-1	-	TRBJ2-7	TGCAGCGCCCAAGGAGGGGGCAGGAGCTCCTACGAGCAGTACTTC	CSAQGGGRSSYEQYF
11	-	TRBV30	-	TRBJ2-1	TGTGCCTGGAGTCCTTACAATGAGCAGTTCTTC	CAWSPYNEQFF
18	-	TRBV30	TRBD1	TRBJ2-1	TGTGCCTGGAGTGTACTCTGGGGACAGGGCCTTTCCTACAATGAGCAGTTCTTC	CAWSVLWGQGLSYNEQFF
14	-	TRBV5-1	-	TRBJ1-4	TGCGCCAGCAGCCGACAGGAGCAAAATGAAAAACTGTTTTTT	CASSRQEQNEKLFF
15	-	TRBV4-3	-	TRBJ2-7	TGCGCCAGCAGCCGATCCCGGGACGGACTATACGAGCAGTACTTC	CASSRSRDGLYEQYF
14	-	TRBV6-5	-	TRBJ2-7	TGTGCCAGCAGTTCGGCGTTCGGGACCTACGAGCAGTACTTC	CASSSAFGTYEQYF
15	-	TRBV27	-	TRBJ1-6	TGTGCCAGCAGTCCCCGAGGACAGTATAATTCACCCCTCCACTTT	CASSPRGQYNSPLHF
13	-	TRBV5-4	-	TRBJ2-3	TGTGCCAGCAGCTGGGCTAGCACAGATACGCAGTATTTT	CASSWASTDTQYF
13	-	TRBV27	-	TRBJ1-2	TGTGCCAGCAGTTTAGGCCCGGGGTATGGCTACACCTTC	CASSLGPGYGYTF
13	-	TRBV2	-	TRBJ1-2	TGTGCCAGCAGTGAAGCAGTTGGGTATGGCTACACCTTC	CASSEAVGYGYTF
15	-	TRBV18	TRBD2	TRBJ2-1	TGTGCCAGCTCACCACCGGCGGGGGGCTCAAATGAGCAGTTCTTC	CASSPPAGGSNEQFF
14	-	TRBV7-2	TRBD2	TRBJ2-3	TGTGCCAGCAGCCTAGCGGGAGCTGGGGATACGCAGTATTTT	CASSLAGAGDTQYF
18	-	TRBV4-1	TRBD2	TRBJ2-7	TGCGCCAGCAGCCAAGCGACTAGCGGGAGGCTCTTGTGGGACGAGCAGTACTTC	CASSQATSGRLLWDEQYF